This T cell receptor (beta chain) was documented in a study of cytomegalovirus exposure and HLA in healthy donors. V lost 1 base to trimming and J lost 7 bases, with 16 bases between them. CDR3 size: 15 residues. The germline V gene encodes CDR1 SGHAT and CDR2 FQNNGV. In the case of this clone: The antigen is unknown.

Vbeta (60) and Jbeta (13) primers were used in the PCR. Using immunoSEQ multiplex PCR, the repertoire was profiled, and TCRdb retains in-frame clones only, with some absent. The sample carries 210,000 or so clones, roughly 80% recorded once. Study-wide results and limits: Most likely, a cluster of highly shared sequence variants arose as a sequencing artifact. V- and J-gene trimming of TCR beta was linked (in a later analysis) to a missense DCLRE1C variant.

The chain recombines TRBV11-2 with TRBJ2-5, with a possible D match to TRBD2 (5 bases). This TCR was sampled from a woman in her twenties or thirties in good health and CMV-seropositive. The sample comprised PBMCs. The CDR3 region is CASSLGDPRAATQYF. The CDR3, as DNA: TGTGCCAGCAGCTTAGGCGACCCAAGAGCGGCGACCCAGTACTTC. Filled out from reference TRBV11-2 and TRBJ2-5, the complete variable domain reads EAGVAQSPRYKIIEKRQSVAFWCNPISGHATLYWYQQILGQGPKLLIQFQNNGVVDDSQLPKDRFSAERLKGVDSTLKIQPAKLEDSAVYLCASSLGDPRAATQYFGPGTRLLVL.